Listed below are T cell receptor beta chains from one sample, sequenced in a study of blood T cell repertoires in COVID-19. The protocol was immunoSEQ multiplex PCR, while the TCRdb copy is restricted to in-frame clones and leaves out a portion. The table has around 310,000 clones, almost 90% seen once. Sequencing used peripheral blood. All receptors derive from a woman aged 40 to 50 with COVID-19, enrolled during active disease. Both conserved end residues are part of each CDR3. A D gene is named only where the DNA matches it firmly.

J gene	V gene	D gene	CDR3 DNA	CDR3 protein
TRBJ2-1	TRBV19	NA	TGTGCCAGTAGTATACCGGGAGCGTACAATGAGCAGTTCTTC	CASSIPGAYNEQFF
TRBJ1-3	TRBV9	NA	TGTGCCAGCAGCGTTAGACAGTCCTCTGGAAACACCATATATTTT	CASSVRQSSGNTIYF
TRBJ2-3	TRBV3-1/TRBV3-2	NA	TGTGCCAGCAGCCAATCGGTAGATACGCAGTATTTT	CASSQSVDTQYF
TRBJ1-6	TRBV28	NA	TGTGCCAGCACCCACTCCCTTCGGGGAAAAGCGCCCCTCCACTTT	CASTHSLRGKAPLHF
TRBJ1-1	TRBV6-6	NA	TGTGCCAGCAGGGGGGGAGGAACTGAAGCTTTCTTT	CASRGGGTEAFF
TRBJ2-7	TRBV4-1	TRBD1	TGCGCCAGCAGCCAAGAGGGAGACAGGGGTTCCTACGAGCAGTACTTC	CASSQEGDRGSYEQYF
TRBJ1-6	TRBV6-5	NA	TGTGCCAGCAGCGATATTAGAATCCGGGGCCTCCACTTT	CASSDIRIRGLHF
TRBJ2-7	TRBV19	TRBD2	TGTGCCAGTAGTATCGAAGGACTAGCGGGAGGGATCTCCTACGAGCAGTACTTC	CASSIEGLAGGISYEQYF
TRBJ2-3	TRBV9	NA	TGTGCCAGCAGCGCTGGGTGGTCCACCAGAGGGACAGATACGCAGTATTTT	CASSAGWSTRGTDTQYF
TRBJ1-5	TRBV5-4	TRBD1	TGTGCCAGCACCTTGAGGGACAGGACCAATCAGCCCCAGCATTTT	CASTLRDRTNQPQHF